Given below is one T cell receptor (beta chain) in context. The antigen is unknown. Libraries were prepared by immunoSEQ multiplex PCR; TCRdb keeps only in-frame clonotypes and omits some of them. The sample consists of some 170,000 clones, roughly nine tenths of them appearing once. These data belong to a study of cytomegalovirus exposure and HLA in healthy donors. Looked up from germline, CDR1 is MNHEY and CDR2 is SMNVEV (reference sequence). This CDR3 has 15 residues. With 6 bases removed from V and 5 bases from J, the gap between germline ends came to 16 bases. Study-wide results and limits: Per published reports, the classifier diagnosed cytomegalovirus status with high specificity and sensitivity. In vitro confirmation showed three CMV-associated chains to be CMV antigen specific. The authors enumerated roughly 160 TCR beta chains as linked to cytomegalovirus.

The clonotype was recovered from a woman between 18 and 30 years old in good health and CMV-seropositive. Sequencing was performed on PBMCs. The genes are TRBV27 and TRBJ1-4; tentative D call: TRBD1 (5 bases). In DNA form, the CDR3 reads TGTGCCAGCAGGCCCTGGGGCGGAACAAATGAAAAACTGTTTTTT. Residues: CASRPWGGTNEKLFF.